Shown below are 20 T cell receptor beta chains from a single sample sequenced in a study of cytomegalovirus exposure and HLA in healthy donors (TCRdb year 2017). The method was the immunoSEQ multiplex PCR assay. The multiplex PCR relied on a mix of 60 forward primers for TCR Vbeta segments and 13 reverse primers for TCR Jbeta segments. Entries here come from immuneACCESS through TCRdb and include only in-frame sequences with V and J called. Some clones fail to appear in such tables; in the studies checked, an unresolved V gene covers under half of the shortfall, and the cause of the remainder is unknown. Here the sample has roughly 110,000 clones; around 77% occur a single time. Approximately 2.2% of the sample rests with the top ten. The sequenced material came from PBMCs. The receptors were sampled from a man younger than 30 in good health and CMV-seronegative.

CDR3 amino acids: CASSGGGGGSETQYF. In DNA, the CDR3 is TGTGCCAGTAGTGGAGGAGGGGGGGGATCGGAGACCCAGTACTTC. This chain joins TRBV19 and TRBJ2-5, with a possible D match to TRBD2 (7 bases). Germline assignment: CDR1 LNHDA and CDR2 SQIVND (reference sequence). Trimming shortened V by 5 bases and J by 5 bases, and 18 bases separated the two germline ends. This CDR3 is built from 15 residues.

The rearrangement joins TRBV28 to TRBJ1-4, with 8 bases lining up with TRBD1. CDR1 and CDR2 (germline): MDHEN, SYDVKM. The CDR3 spans 15 residues. Losses at the gene ends were 1 base for V and 8 bases for J; bases not matched to a gene: 6. The CDR3 DNA sequence: TGTGCCAGCAGTTTATCCGGGACAGGTGTGGAAAAACTGTTTTTT. Amino acids: CASSLSGTGVEKLFF.

The rearrangement links TRBV13 to TRBJ2-5; a possible D gene is TRBD1 (7 bases). TRBJ2-7 matches the DNA end more closely, so the J call is doubtful. Germline assignment: CDR1 PRHDT and CDR2 FYEKMQ (reference sequence). The CDR3 sequence is 14 residues long. As DNA, the CDR3 is TGTGCCAGCCGCCACAGGGGAGGTGGCTACGAGCAGTACTTC. It is translated as CASRHRGGGYEQYF.

J is TRBJ1-3 and V is TRBV15; D is ambiguous. Trimming stripped 3 bases from V and 3 bases from J, with 3 bases between. CDR3 length: 12 amino acids. CDR1 and CDR2 (germline): LNHNV, YYDKDF (reference sequence). CDR3 region: CATSSFGNTIYF. The CDR3 bases are TGTGCCACCAGCAGCTTTGGAAACACCATATATTTT.

The chain combines TRBV5-1 with TRBJ1-2, with D tentatively TRBD1 (6 bases). CDR1 SGHRS and CDR2 YFSETQ come from the germline V gene. The CDR3 is 14 residues long. Trimming removed 3 bases at V and 0 bases at J, with 9 bases between. This CDR3 is CASSSGVSNYGYTF. The CDR3 bases are TGCGCCAGCAGCTCAGGGGTATCTAACTATGGCTACACCTTC. Looking up the rest from reference TRBV5-1 and TRBJ1-2 gives the full variable domain: KAGVTQTPRYLIKTRGQQVTLSCSPISGHRSVSWYQQTPGQGLQFLFEYFSETQRNKGNFPGRFSGRQFSNSRSEMNVSTLELGDSALYLCASSSGVSNYGYTFGSGTRLTVV.

The J gene is TRBJ2-2, the V gene TRBV5-1, with 8 bases matching TRBD2. Looked up from germline, CDR1 is SGHRS and CDR2 is YFSETQ. Germline trimming cut 6 bases from V and 6 bases from J; bases unmatched to any gene: 13. The CDR3 has 16 residues. The CDR3 protein is CASTKISGARAGELFF. The CDR3 DNA sequence: TGCGCCAGCACAAAAATTAGCGGGGCCCGGGCCGGGGAGCTGTTTTTT.

There are a few counts of this clone. The J gene is TRBJ1-2, the V gene TRBV6-1; D ambiguous. The ends were cut back, 3 bases at V and 4 bases at J, with 15 bases in the middle. CDR1 is MNHNS, CDR2 SASEGT, per germline. The CDR3 has 15 residues. Here the CDR3 DNA reads TGTGCCAGCAGTGATATCGGGTCCCCCGTCTATGGCTACACCTTC. Its protein product is CASSDIGSPVYGYTF.

As concerns this clone: A junction end diverges from the germline sequence, so it may reflect a read error. The chain employs TRBV5-1 and TRBJ1-2; TRBD1 is a possible D gene (6 bases). The germline V gene has CDR1 SGHRS and CDR2 YFSETQ. The CDR3 is 14 amino acids. In DNA form, the CDR3 reads TGTGCCAGCAGCTTGGGGTCAGGGGCCGATGGCTACACCTTC. Its protein product is CASSLGSGADGYTF.

This clone was observed once. The chain uses TRBV29-1 and TRBJ2-1, with 10 bases fitting TRBD2. J was trimmed by 3 bases and V by 5 bases; bases with no gene match: 13. CDR3 length equals 17 residues. Germline CDR1 reads SQVTM; CDR2 reads ANQGSEA. CDR3 protein: CSVLAGVSPSIYNEQFF. As DNA, the CDR3 is TGCAGCGTTCTAGCGGGGGTTTCGCCCTCCATCTACAATGAGCAGTTCTTC.

J is TRBJ2-2 and V is TRBV19; D is ambiguous. Trimming removed 4 bases from V and 1 base from J, with 7 bases in between. Germline-derived CDR1 and CDR2 are LNHDA and SQIVND (reference sequence). This CDR3 is 14 amino acids long. CDR3 DNA sequence: TGTGCCAGTAGTAGGCGGCTGAACACCGGGGAGCTGTTTTTT. It specifies CASSRRLNTGELFF.

The rearrangement uses TRBV10-3 and TRBJ2-1; 15 bases line up with TRBD2. This CDR3 comprises 16 residues. In germline, CDR1 is ENHRY, CDR2 SYGVKD. The J segment lost 7 bases and the V segment lost 4 bases, leaving 5 bases of the junction unmatched. This CDR3 is CAISGTSGGAENEQFF. The DNA for the CDR3 is TGTGCCATCAGTGGGACTAGCGGGGGGGCAGAGAATGAGCAGTTCTTC.

The chain couples TRBV28 to TRBJ1-2; 10 nucleotides align to TRBD1. Per germline, CDR1 MDHEN and CDR2 SYDVKM. The junction had 6 bases not matched to a gene; V was cut back by 10 bases and J by 7 bases. The CDR3 has 12 residues. The CDR3, as DNA: TGTGCCATCGGACAGGGGGGTGGTGGCTACACCTTC. Its translation: CAIGQGGGGYTF.

The chain uses TRBV7-6 and TRBJ2-7, with 7 nucleotides matching TRBD1. Germline CDR1 is SGHVS and CDR2 is FNYEAQ. The CDR3 sequence is 14 residues long. V dropped 5 bases and J dropped 2; count of bases not matched to a gene: 6. CDR3 amino acids: CASSPRGGAYEQYF. CDR3 nucleotides: TGTGCCAGCAGCCCACGAGGGGGCGCCTACGAGCAGTACTTC.

This clone was counted between two and nine times. V and J are TRBV19 and TRBJ1-5, with unresolved D. Germline lookup yields CDR1 LNHDA and CDR2 SQIVND (reference sequence). The CDR3 length is 14 residues. The V gene lost 3 bases and the J gene lost 0 bases, with 6 bases spanning the gap. CDR3 loop: CASSIQYSNQPQHF. The CDR3 DNA sequence: TGTGCCAGTAGTATCCAGTATAGCAATCAGCCCCAGCATTTT.

The rearrangement links TRBV7-6 to TRBJ2-3; D is undetermined. Per germline, CDR1 SGHVS and CDR2 FNYEAQ. There are 11 residues in the CDR3. Trimming took off 5 bases at V and 5 bases at J, with 5 bases between the two ends. The CDR3 sequence: CASSTLDTQYF. CDR3 coding DNA: TGTGCCAGCAGCACATTAGATACGCAGTATTTT.

The genes are TRBV15 and TRBJ1-5; TRBD1 is a possible D gene (6 bases). The V end was cut by 2 bases, the J end by 0 bases, with 11 bases between. The CDR3 is 16 residues long. Germline V gene sequence: CDR1 LNHNV, CDR2 YYDKDF (reference sequence). The CDR3 DNA reads as TGTGCCACCAGCAGACCAGGGGTTGGTAGCAATCAGCCCCAGCATTTT. This translates into CATSRPGVGSNQPQHF.

The rearrangement uses TRBV6-1 and TRBJ2-1; D gene uncertain. CDR1 is MNHNS, CDR2 SASEGT, per germline. The CDR3 sequence is 13 residues long. The V end was cut by 7 bases, the J end by 5 bases, with 12 bases between. The CDR3 loop reads CASIGQLNNEQFF. In DNA, the CDR3 is TGTGCCAGCATTGGGCAGCTAAACAATGAGCAGTTCTTC.

This chain links TRBV2 with TRBJ2-5; TRBD2 matches 10 bases. Trimming took 6 bases from V and 2 from J; bases not matched to a gene: 6. Germline values: CDR1 SNHLY, CDR2 FYNNEI. This CDR3 has 15 residues. CDR3 amino acids: CASRERGGPQETQYF. CDR3 DNA sequence: TGTGCCAGCAGAGAGCGGGGGGGACCACAAGAGACCCAGTACTTC.

The rearrangement uses TRBV15 and TRBJ1-3; TRBD1 might be the D (6 bases). Trimming removed 1 base at V and 1 base at J, with 11 bases between. CDR3 length equals 16 residues. Germline CDR1 LNHNV, CDR2 YYDKDF (reference sequence). The CDR3 sequence: CATSRGTGTSGNTIYF. CDR3 coding DNA: TGTGCCACCAGCAGAGGCACCGGGACATCTGGAAACACCATATATTTT.

The chain employs TRBV10-2 and TRBJ1-1; D perhaps matches TRBD1 (5 bases). Germline V gene data show CDR1 as WSHSY and CDR2 as SAAADI. V lost 3 bases and J lost 8, with 19 bases in between. The CDR3 extends over 15 amino acids. The CDR3 coding sequence is TGCGCCAGCAGTGACCCGGGGGGTGACTTCCTGGAAGCTTTCTTT. Amino acids: CASSDPGGDFLEAFF.